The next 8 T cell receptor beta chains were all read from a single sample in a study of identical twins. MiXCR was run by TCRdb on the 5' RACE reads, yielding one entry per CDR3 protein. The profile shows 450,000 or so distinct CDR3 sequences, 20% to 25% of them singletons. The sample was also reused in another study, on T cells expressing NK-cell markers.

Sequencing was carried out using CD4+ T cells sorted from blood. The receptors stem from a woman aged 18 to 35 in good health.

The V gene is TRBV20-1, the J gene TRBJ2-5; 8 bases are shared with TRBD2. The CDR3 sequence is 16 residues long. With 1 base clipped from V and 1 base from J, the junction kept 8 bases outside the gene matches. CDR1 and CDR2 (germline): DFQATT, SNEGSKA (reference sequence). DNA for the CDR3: TGCAGTGCTAGAGGAGTGCGGGGGGCCTTCCAAGAGACCCAGTACTTC. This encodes CSARGVRGAFQETQYF.

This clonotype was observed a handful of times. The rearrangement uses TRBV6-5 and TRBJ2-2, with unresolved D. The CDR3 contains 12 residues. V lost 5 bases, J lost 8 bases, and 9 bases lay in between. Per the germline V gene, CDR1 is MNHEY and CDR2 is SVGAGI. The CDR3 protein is CASSNGGGELFF. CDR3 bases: TGTGCCAGCAGTAACGGTGGGGGGGAGCTGTTTTTT.

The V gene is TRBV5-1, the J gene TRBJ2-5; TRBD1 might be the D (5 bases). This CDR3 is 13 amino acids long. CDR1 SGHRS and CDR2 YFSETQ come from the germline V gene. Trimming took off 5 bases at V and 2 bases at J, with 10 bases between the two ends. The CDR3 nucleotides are TGCGCCAGCAGTCAGGACACTCAAGAGACCCAGTACTTC. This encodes CASSQDTQETQYF.

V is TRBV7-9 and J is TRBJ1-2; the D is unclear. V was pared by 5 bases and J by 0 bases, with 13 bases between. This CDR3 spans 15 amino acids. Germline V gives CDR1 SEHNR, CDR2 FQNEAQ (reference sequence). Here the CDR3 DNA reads TGTGCCAGCAGCCACGCAGCCTCAGCTAACTATGGCTACACCTTC. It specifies CASSHAASANYGYTF.

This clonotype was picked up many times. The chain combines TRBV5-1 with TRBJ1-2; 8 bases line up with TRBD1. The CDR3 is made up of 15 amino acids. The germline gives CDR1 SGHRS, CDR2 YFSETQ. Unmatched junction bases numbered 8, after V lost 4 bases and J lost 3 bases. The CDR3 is CASSAGQGFYYGYTF. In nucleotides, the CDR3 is TGCGCCAGCAGCGCCGGACAGGGATTTTACTATGGCTACACCTTC.

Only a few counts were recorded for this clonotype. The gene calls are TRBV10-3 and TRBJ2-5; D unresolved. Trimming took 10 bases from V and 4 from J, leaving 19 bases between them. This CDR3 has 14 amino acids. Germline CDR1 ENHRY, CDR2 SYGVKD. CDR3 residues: CATRAYSARETQYF. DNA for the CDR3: TGTGCCACAAGGGCCTATTCGGCCCGAGAGACCCAGTACTTC.

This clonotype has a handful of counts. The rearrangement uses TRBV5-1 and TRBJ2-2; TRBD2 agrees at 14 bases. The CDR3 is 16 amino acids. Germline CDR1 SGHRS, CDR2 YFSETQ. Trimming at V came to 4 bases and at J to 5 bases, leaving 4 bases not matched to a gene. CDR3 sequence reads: CASSARTSGRTGELFF. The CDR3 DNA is TGCGCCAGCAGCGCTAGGACTAGCGGGAGGACCGGGGAGCTGTTTTTT.

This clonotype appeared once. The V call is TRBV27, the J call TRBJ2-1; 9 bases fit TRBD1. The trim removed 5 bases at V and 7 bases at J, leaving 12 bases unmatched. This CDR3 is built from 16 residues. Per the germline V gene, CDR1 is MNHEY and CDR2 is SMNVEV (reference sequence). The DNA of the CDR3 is TGTGCCAGCAGTGTCCCGGGACAGGGAAGACATAATGAGCAGTTCTTC. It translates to CASSVPGQGRHNEQFF.